This T cell receptor (beta chain) was sequenced for a study of cytomegalovirus exposure and HLA in healthy donors. Study conclusions and caveats: TCR beta chains numbering 164 were designated cytomegalovirus-associated. According to a later analysis, TCR clusters from the first cohort tended to co-occur in the roughly 120 validation repertoires. High specificity and sensitivity for cytomegalovirus status were reported for the classifier. Most TCR sequences proved rare, with some public TCRs found in many donors.

The germline V and J ends were trimmed by 5 bases and 2 bases, with 13 bases remaining between them. The CDR3 totals 14 residues. Germline V gives CDR1 PRHDT, CDR2 FYEKMQ (reference sequence). For this clone: Its antigen is as yet unknown.

Sequenced by immunoSEQ multiplex PCR; TCRdb stores in-frame clones only, minus some. This table has roughly 100,000 clones, about 95% appearing once. The J gene is TRBJ2-7, the V gene TRBV13; possible D gene TRBD2, 6 bases. This clonotype was sampled from a young woman in good health and CMV-seronegative. Sequenced sample: PBMCs. This chain's CDR3 is CASSPEGTPYEQYF. The CDR3 DNA follows: TGTGCCAGCAGCCCGGAGGGGACGCCCTACGAGCAGTACTTC.